The 14 T cell receptor beta chains reported below all come from one sample, sequenced in a study of read filtering for tumor transcriptome and immune sequencing. This library used approximately 390 ng RNA and molecular barcoded adaptors spanning alpha/delta and beta/gamma chains. From the reads, TCRdb called clonotypes with MiXCR, one entry per CDR3 protein. The sample carries around 140,000 distinct CDR3 sequences, under 15% recorded once. The sequencing input was a population of CD138-negative cells sorted from bone marrow. The receptors here all came from a donor at least 40 years old with multiple myeloma.

The sample holds a few counts of this clonotype. V gene TRBV7-2 combines with J gene TRBJ2-5; perhaps TRBD2 as D (5 bases). Germline V gives CDR1 SGHTA, CDR2 FQGNSA. V shed 5 bases and J shed 3 bases, with 16 bases lying between them. The length of the CDR3 is 15 residues. CDR3 residues: CASSPNAGVKETQYF. Here the CDR3 DNA reads TGTGCCAGCAGCCCCAATGCCGGGGTAAAAGAGACCCAGTACTTC.

This chain connects TRBV7-6 to TRBJ2-5, with TRBD1 matching 9 bases. The CDR3 loop spans 15 amino acids. Trimming removed 5 bases from V and 5 bases from J; junction bases left unmatched: 9. Germline-derived CDR1 and CDR2 are SGHVS and FNYEAQ. CDR3 in amino acids: CASSLGQGRGETQYF. The CDR3 DNA sequence: TGTGCCAGCAGCCTTGGACAGGGGAGAGGGGAGACCCAGTACTTC.

Ten or more counts support this clonotype. The V call is TRBV5-1, the J call TRBJ2-4, with D perhaps matching TRBD2 (5 bases). The V gene lost 5 bases and the J gene lost 0 bases, with 15 bases spanning the gap. Germline V gene data show CDR1 as SGHRS and CDR2 as YFSETQ. There are 16 residues in the CDR3. The CDR3, as DNA: TGCGCCAGCAGTAAAGAGCCCGGGATAGCCAAAAACATTCAGTACTTC. Protein: CASSKEPGIAKNIQYF.

This clonotype has at least ten counts. This chain's CDR3 is CASSRGGQGNGEQFF. CDR3 coding DNA: TGTGCCAGCAGCCGCGGGGGGCAGGGGAACGGTGAGCAGTTCTTC. The chain couples TRBV7-3 to TRBJ2-1; 8 bases align to TRBD2. The junction had 12 bases not matched to a gene; V was cut back by 5 bases and J by 9 bases. Per germline, CDR1 SGHTA and CDR2 FQGTGA. This CDR3 contains 15 residues. Full variable domain (outside the CDR3, taken from reference TRBV7-3 and TRBJ2-1): GAGVSQTPSNKVTEKGKYVELRCDPISGHTALYWYRQSLGQGPEFLIYFQGTGAADDSGLPNDRFFAVRPEGSVSTLKIQRTERGDSAVYLCASSRGGQGNGEQFFGPGTRLTVL.

As for this clonotype: The CDR3 does not end in the conserved phenylalanine or tryptophan, so this is likely a read error. The chain has TRBV7-2 and TRBJ1-1; D remains unclear. CDR1 and CDR2 from the germline V gene are SGHTA and FQGNSA. V lost 1 base and J 10 bases, leaving 7 bases between the germline ends. This CDR3 region has 11 residues. The CDR3 reads CASSLGTVAFS. The CDR3, as DNA: TGTGCCAGCAGCTTAGGTACAGTAGCTTTCTCT.

This clonotype was counted at least ten times. Germline is not matched at one junction end, which may reflect a read error. The chain carries TRBV11-2 and TRBJ2-3, with 8 nucleotides matching TRBD1. The CDR3 spans 15 residues. CDR1 is SGHAT and CDR2 is FQNNGV in the germline V gene. The CDR3 protein is CASSVEGQGTDTQYF. DNA of the CDR3: TGTGCCAGCAGCGTAGAGGGACAGGGCACAGATACGCAGTATTTT. Drawing the rest from reference TRBV11-2 and TRBJ2-3, the complete variable domain is EAGVAQSPRYKIIEKRQSVAFWCNPISGHATLYWYQQILGQGPKLLIQFQNNGVVDDSQLPKDRFSAERLKGVDSTLKIQPAKLEDSAVYLCASSVEGQGTDTQYFGPGTRLTVL.

This clonotype was counted at least ten times. This chain uses TRBV5-6 with TRBJ2-1; tentatively, D is TRBD2 (6 bases). Germline-derived CDR1 and CDR2 are SGHDT and YYEEEE. The CDR3 consists of 16 residues. Deletions cut 4 bases from V and 4 bases from J, with 18 bases between. The CDR3 reads CASSHFGAGRYNEQFF. CDR3 in DNA: TGTGCCAGCAGCCACTTCGGGGCAGGGAGGTACAATGAGCAGTTCTTC.

This clonotype was seen ten or more times. The V call is TRBV27, the J call TRBJ2-3, with 9 bases aligning to TRBD2. CDR3 size: 16 residues. CDR1 and CDR2 (germline): MNHEY, SMNVEV (reference sequence). V lost 0 bases to trimming and J lost 3 bases; unmatched junction nucleotides: 4. The chain's CDR3 is CASSLSPSGITDTQYF. DNA of the CDR3: TGTGCCAGCAGTTTATCTCCTAGCGGGATTACAGATACGCAGTATTTT.

Turning to this clonotype: At one end, the junction sequence differs from germline, possibly due to a read error. The chain carries TRBV7-9 and TRBJ2-1; 7 positions agree with TRBD1. The CDR3 is made up of 15 amino acids. Germline values: CDR1 SEHNR, CDR2 FQNEAQ (reference sequence). CDR3 DNA sequence: TGTGCCAGCAGCCATCCTTCTTACAGGGGCAATGGGCAGTTCTTC. Encoded protein: CASSHPSYRGNGQFF.

This clonotype was detected many times. This sequence joins TRBV4-1 and TRBJ2-1; D uncertain. CDR3 size: 13 residues. Trimming stripped 0 bases from V and 5 bases from J, with 5 bases between. CDR1 is MGHRA, CDR2 YSYEKL, per germline. The CDR3 loop is CASSQDFHNEQFF. The CDR3 bases are TGCGCCAGCAGCCAAGATTTTCACAATGAGCAGTTCTTC.

This clonotype was counted many times. The rearrangement joins TRBV6-2 or TRBV6-3 to TRBJ2-5; weak D call: TRBD2 (6 bases). Looked up from germline, CDR1 is MNHEY and CDR2 is SVGEGT. This CDR3 contains 16 residues. V shed 6 bases and J shed 2 bases, with 19 bases lying between them. In DNA form, the CDR3 reads TGTGCCAGCAGCCTAGGAGCCGGGAGACTTCAAGAGACCCAGTACTTC. This codes for CASSLGAGRLQETQYF.

In this sample, this clonotype turned up many times. The J gene is TRBJ2-3, the V gene TRBV5-1; 7 bases map to TRBD2. V lost 4 bases, J lost 3 bases, and 23 bases stayed unmatched. Germline lookup yields CDR1 SGHRS and CDR2 YFSETQ. CDR3 size: 20 residues. The CDR3 protein is CASSNAAGVRREYSTDTQYF. In DNA form, the CDR3 reads TGCGCCAGCAGCAACGCGGCCGGGGTACGGCGGGAGTATTCGACAGATACGCAGTATTTT.

The sample holds many counts of this clonotype. This sequence joins TRBV9 and TRBJ2-4; D perhaps matches TRBD2 (5 bases). The germline V gene has CDR1 SGDLS and CDR2 YYNGEE. V was trimmed by 0 bases and J by 1 base, leaving 8 bases between them. The CDR3 covers 15 residues. The CDR3 sequence is CASSVDGEAKNIQYF. The CDR3 DNA follows: TGTGCCAGCAGCGTAGACGGGGAGGCCAAAAACATTCAGTACTTC.

This clonotype was seen at least ten times. V and J are TRBV4-1 and TRBJ1-4; possibly TRBD1 for D (5 bases). Trimming removed 2 bases at V and 4 bases at J, with 11 bases between. CDR1 and CDR2 (germline): MGHRA, YSYEKL. This CDR3 is built from 15 residues. The CDR3 nucleotides are TGCGCCAGCAGCCAAAACCGGGACCTTAATGAAAAACTGTTTTTT. It is translated as CASSQNRDLNEKLFF.